One and the same sample provided the 24 T cell receptor beta chains below, sequenced in a study of PD-1 blockade in mismatch repair-deficient tumors. Only in-frame clones appear in the TCRdb table, and some are missing; sequencing was by immunoSEQ multiplex PCR. The sample lists about 16,000 clones; roughly four fifths were seen once. This sample comprised PBMCs, obtained 4 weeks after starting pembrolizumab. All receptors come from an adult with mismatch repair-deficient cancer.

The gene calls are TRBV4-2 and TRBJ1-3, with D maybe TRBD1 (6 bases). Germline V lookup: CDR1 LGHNA, CDR2 YNFKEQ. Trimming cost V 1 base and J 0 bases, with 13 bases left between them. The CDR3 is 17 amino acids. The CDR3: CASSQVPGDASGNTIYF. In DNA form, the CDR3 reads TGTGCCAGCAGCCAAGTGCCAGGGGATGCCTCTGGAAACACCATATATTTT.

The sample holds one count of this clone. V is TRBV7-2 and J is TRBJ2-1, with 8 bases identical to TRBD2. The CDR3 length is 13 residues. Germline trimming cut 5 bases from V and 8 bases from J; bases unmatched to any gene: 5. CDR1 is SGHTA, CDR2 FQGNSA, per germline. CDR3: CASSPGLADEQFF. The CDR3 DNA sequence: TGTGCCAGCAGCCCCGGACTAGCTGATGAGCAGTTCTTC.

V gene TRBV7-2 combines with J gene TRBJ1-4; perhaps TRBD1 as D (5 bases). The CDR3 has 16 residues. V was pared by 2 bases and J by 8 bases, with 18 bases between. CDR1 and CDR2 from the germline V gene are SGHTA and FQGNSA. The chain's CDR3 is CASSLLPGLKGEKLFF. For the CDR3, the DNA is TGTGCCAGCAGCTTACTACCGGGCCTCAAGGGGGAAAAACTGTTTTTT.

This clone was observed a handful of times. The chain employs TRBV28 and TRBJ2-4, with TRBD1 matching 9 bases. The CDR3 covers 18 residues. CDR1 is MDHEN and CDR2 is SYDVKM in the germline V gene. V was clipped by 0 bases and J by 3 bases; unmatched bases: 9. The DNA of the CDR3 is TGTGCCAGCAGTTTATGGCAGACAGGGGGTAAGAACAAAAACATTCAGTACTTC. Translated, it gives CASSLWQTGGKNKNIQYF.

The chain couples TRBV25-1 to TRBJ1-6; maybe TRBD1 (5 bases). Germline loops: CDR1 MGHDK, CDR2 SYGVNS. V was pared by 4 bases and J by 1 base, with 8 bases between. This CDR3 has 15 amino acids. This CDR3 is CASSGGGSYNSPLHF. The CDR3, as DNA: TGTGCCAGCAGTGGGGGGGGATCCTATAATTCACCCCTCCACTTT.

The V gene is TRBV21-1, the J gene TRBJ2-1; the tabulated D call, TRBD2, remains unverified against the DNA. TRBV21-1 is an annotated pseudogene. The CDR3 has 17 amino acids. The CDR3 spells CASSKTPLREAYNEQFF. CDR3 bases: TGTGCCAGCAGCAAAACCCCCCTGCGGGAGGCCTACAATGAGCAGTTCTTC.

This clone was observed a handful of times. The rearrangement joins TRBV27 to TRBJ2-5; 7 bases line up with TRBD2. CDR3 length: 15 residues. J gave up 4 bases and V 1 base, and 6 bases lay outside the gene matches. Germline V gene lookup returns CDR1 MNHEY and CDR2 SMNVEV (reference sequence). The CDR3 coding sequence is TGTGCCAGCAGTTTATTTGGCGGGAGCGGAGAGACCCAGTACTTC. It encodes CASSLFGGSGETQYF.

The chain recombines TRBV30 with TRBJ1-5; 8 nucleotides match TRBD1. The CDR3 sequence is 13 residues long. Germline CDR1 is GTSNPN and CDR2 is SVGIG (reference sequence). V lost 3 bases to trimming and J lost 4 bases; unmatched junction nucleotides: 2. The CDR3 here is CAWRRQGNQPQHF. The CDR3, as DNA: TGTGCCTGGAGGCGACAGGGGAATCAGCCCCAGCATTTT.

This chain joins TRBV28 and TRBJ2-7; 13 bases match TRBD2. V gave up 2 bases and J gave up 6 bases; unmatched junction bases: 7. Germline CDR1 reads MDHEN; CDR2 reads SYDVKM. CDR3 length equals 16 residues. This CDR3 is CASSLGTSGAFFEQYF. The CDR3 DNA follows: TGTGCCAGCAGTTTAGGGACTAGCGGGGCCTTCTTCGAGCAGTACTTC.

This clone was seen a few times. The chain recombines TRBV29-1 with TRBJ2-7; 7 nucleotides agree with TRBD2. The V and J ends lost 5 bases and 1 base, in that order; junction bases with no gene match: 8. CDR1 SQVTM and CDR2 ANQGSEA come from the germline V gene. The CDR3 consists of 14 residues. The CDR3 loop reads CSVTGLGRSYEQYF. The DNA for the CDR3 is TGCAGCGTTACCGGACTAGGGCGATCCTACGAGCAGTACTTC.

This clone was seen once. The gene calls are TRBV15 and TRBJ2-1; 7 bases line up with TRBD2. This CDR3 has 18 amino acids. Germline V lookup: CDR1 LNHNV, CDR2 YYDKDF (reference sequence). The V and J ends lost 0 bases and 1 base, in that order; junction bases with no gene match: 9. The CDR3: CATSRDRYGGSSYNEQFF. The CDR3, as DNA: TGTGCCACCAGCAGAGACCGTTATGGCGGGAGTTCCTACAATGAGCAGTTCTTC.

V is TRBV5-1 and J is TRBJ2-5; TRBD2 matches at 8 bases. Per germline, CDR1 SGHRS and CDR2 YFSETQ. The V gene end was trimmed by 0 bases and the J gene end by 5 bases; junction bases not matched to a gene: 6. The CDR3 is 15 amino acids. The CDR3 reads CASSLEATSAETQYF. CDR3 sequence (DNA): TGCGCCAGCAGCTTGGAAGCGACTAGCGCCGAGACCCAGTACTTC.

This rearrangement joins TRBV10-1 to TRBJ2-2; 7 nucleotides agree with TRBD1. Germline CDR1 and CDR2: WNHNN and SYGVQD (reference sequence). The CDR3 contains 15 residues. Unmatched junction bases numbered 2, after V lost 3 bases and J lost 1 base. CDR3 nucleotide sequence: TGCGCCAGCAGTGAACGGACAGGGAACACCGGGGAGCTGTTTTTT. Its protein product is CASSERTGNTGELFF.

The CDR3 nucleotides read TGTGCCAGCGGCCGGGATGGGGCCAACGTCCTGACTTTC. Amino acids: CASGRDGANVLTF. The chain couples TRBV11-2 to TRBJ2-6, with D perhaps TRBD2 (5 bases). The CDR3 is 13 residues long. Trimming took 8 bases from V and 3 from J, leaving 8 bases between them. Germline V gene lookup returns CDR1 SGHAT and CDR2 FQNNGV.

The chain combines TRBV21-1 with TRBJ2-1; the table's D call, TRBD2, has no DNA check behind it. TRBV21-1 is listed as a pseudogene. The length of the CDR3 is 14 residues. The DNA of the CDR3 is TGTGCCAGCAGCGATCGAAGACTCTACAATGAGCAGTTCTTC. Encoded protein: CASSDRRLYNEQFF.

This clone was seen more than once but under ten times. This chain links TRBV5-1 with TRBJ1-2; D might be TRBD1 (5 bases). This CDR3 is 15 amino acids long. Trimming removed 4 bases at V and 2 bases at J, with 15 bases between. Germline lookup yields CDR1 SGHRS and CDR2 YFSETQ. The CDR3 loop is CASSLGWGENYGYTF. In nucleotides, the CDR3 is TGCGCCAGCAGCCTGGGGTGGGGGGAGAACTATGGCTACACCTTC.

J is TRBJ2-7 and V is TRBV30; 7 nucleotides line up with TRBD2. V lost 5 bases to trimming and J lost 2 bases; unmatched junction nucleotides: 6. Germline lookup yields CDR1 GTSNPN and CDR2 SVGIG (reference sequence). The length of the CDR3 is 13 residues. CDR3 amino acids: CAWGIAGTYEQYF. For the CDR3, the DNA is TGTGCCTGGGGGATAGCGGGCACCTACGAGCAGTACTTC.

The gene calls are TRBV21-1 and TRBJ1-5; the DNA was not used to check the table's D call, TRBD1. TRBV21-1 is a pseudogene. There are 15 residues in the CDR3. The CDR3 DNA follows: TGTGCCAGCAGTTCAGGGACGCCAGGGGGGCAGCCCCAGCATTTT. It encodes CASSSGTPGGQPQHF.

The genes are TRBV2 and TRBJ2-7; 8 nucleotides align to TRBD1. The CDR3 is made up of 15 amino acids. Germline values: CDR1 SNHLY, CDR2 FYNNEI. V gave up 5 bases and J gave up 2 bases; unmatched junction bases: 8. The CDR3, as DNA: TGTGCCAGCAGTATTGCAGGGGGCACCACCTACGAGCAGTACTTC. Protein: CASSIAGGTTYEQYF.

The J gene is TRBJ2-2, the V gene TRBV18, with 11 positions matching TRBD2. The V gene's germline CDR1 is KGHSH and CDR2 LQKENI. V trimming: 9 bases; J trimming: 5 bases; junction bases outside the gene matches: 11. The CDR3 sequence is 16 residues long. This CDR3 reads CASIKLAGVGTGELFF. DNA of the CDR3: TGTGCCAGTATCAAACTAGCGGGAGTCGGGACCGGGGAGCTGTTTTTT. The entire variable domain, with the rest obtained from reference TRBV18 and TRBJ2-2, is as follows: NAGVMQNPRHLVRRRGQEARLRCSPMKGHSHVYWYRQLPEEGLKFMVYLQKENIIDESGMPKERFSAEFPKEGPSILRIQQVVRGDSAAYFCASIKLAGVGTGELFFGEGSRLTVL.

V usage is TRBV5-4 and J usage is TRBJ1-4; TRBD1 matches at 10 bases. Germline CDR1 is SGHNT and CDR2 is YYREEE (reference sequence). The J segment lost 8 bases and the V segment lost 1 base, leaving 5 bases of the junction unmatched. This CDR3 contains 15 residues. The CDR3 loop is CASSLRGTGEEKLFF. CDR3 coding DNA: TGTGCCAGCAGCTTGAGGGGGACAGGGGAGGAAAAACTGTTTTTT.

The chain is built from TRBV12-5 and TRBJ2-5; the D gene is possibly TRBD2 (5 bases). CDR3 size: 14 residues. V lost 6 bases and J lost 6, with 17 bases in between. Germline V lookup: CDR1 LGHNT, CDR2 FRNRAP. The CDR3 coding sequence is TGTGCTAGTGGCCCTGGAGAGAGGGAAAAGACCCAGTACTTC. It yields the protein CASGPGEREKTQYF.

The chain employs TRBV25-1 and TRBJ2-1; TRBD1 matches 7 bases. Germline loops: CDR1 MGHDK, CDR2 SYGVNS. Trimming removed 4 bases from V and 2 bases from J; junction bases left unmatched: 5. This CDR3 is built from 15 residues. CDR3 bases: TGTGCCAGCAGTGCGACAGGGCGGACCTACAATGAGCAGTTCTTC. Residues: CASSATGRTYNEQFF.

This clone was observed a few times. The rearrangement uses TRBV6-1 and TRBJ2-7; 8 bases match TRBD1. V lost 6 bases to trimming and J lost 0 bases; unmatched junction nucleotides: 1. The CDR3 loop spans 13 amino acids. Germline V lookup: CDR1 MNHNS, CDR2 SASEGT. The CDR3 reads CASRTGASYEQYF. Here the CDR3 DNA reads TGTGCCAGCAGGACAGGGGCCTCCTACGAGCAGTACTTC.